A selection of T cell receptor beta chains follows, all from one sample in a study of blood T cell repertoires in COVID-19. The repertoire was sequenced with immunoSEQ multiplex PCR; TCRdb's copy has only in-frame clones and lacks some. Here the sample spans 150,000 to 200,000 clones, approximately 92% being singletons. The sequenced sample consisted of peripheral blood. Receptor source: a man younger than 40 with COVID-19, enrolled during active disease. CDR3s include the opening cysteine and the closing phenylalanine or tryptophan. Each record gives: J gene, D gene, clone size, V gene, CDR3 DNA, CDR3 protein. A D gene is named only where the DNA matches it firmly. Clone size is stated in some rows and not others, as once, few, many or a class when expanded.

>TRBJ2-3|NA|NA|TRBV7-9
TGTGCCAGTAGCTTAGACCACACCACAGATACGCAGTATTTT
CASSLDHTTDTQYF
>TRBJ1-2|NA|once|TRBV7-9
TGTGCCAGCAGCTTTGGCCAGTCGGGAAACTATGGCTACACCTTC
CASSFGQSGNYGYTF
>TRBJ1-5|NA|NA|TRBV12-5
TGTGCTAGTGGTTTGAGCAGGGTTAGCAATCAGCCCCAGCATTTT
CASGLSRVSNQPQHF
>TRBJ1-6|NA|NA|TRBV30
TGTGCCTGGAGTGGCAGGACAGCATATAATTCACCCCTCCACTTT
CAWSGRTAYNSPLHF
>TRBJ2-2|TRBD2|NA|TRBV10-3
TGTGCCATCAGCCAGACCGGGACTAGCGGGGGGGCCGGGGAGCTGTTTTTT
CAISQTGTSGGAGELFF
>TRBJ1-3|NA|NA|TRBV7-9
TGTGCCAGCAGCTTCGGACACAACTCTGGAAACACCATATATTTT
CASSFGHNSGNTIYF
>TRBJ1-1|NA|NA|TRBV7-9
TGTGCCAGCAGCTTTAGCCAGGGCCGGACTGAAGCTTTCTTT
CASSFSQGRTEAFF
>TRBJ1-1|NA|NA|TRBV27
TGTGCCAGCACCCCCGGGGTCTCGAACACTGAAGCTTTCTTT
CASTPGVSNTEAFF
>TRBJ2-5|TRBD1|NA|TRBV6-5
TGTGCCAGCAGGGTGGGGACAGGCGAGACCCAGTACTTC
CASRVGTGETQYF
>TRBJ2-3|NA|NA|TRBV7-2
TGTGCCAGCAGCAAAGGGGGGGGGCAGACAGATACGCAGTATTTT
CASSKGGGQTDTQYF
>TRBJ2-2|TRBD1|NA|TRBV6-6
TGTGCCAGCAGACCCCTGGCAGGGGGCACCGGGGAGCTGTTTTTT
CASRPLAGGTGELFF
>TRBJ2-3|TRBD2|NA|TRBV7-2
TGTGCCAGCAGCCTGGGAGAACGGGGGGGCGCCGATACGCAGTATTTT
CASSLGERGGADTQYF
>TRBJ2-7|TRBD2|NA|TRBV6-5
TGTGCCAGCCGACAGCGCGGGAGTAACGTCTACGAGCAGTACTTC
CASRQRGSNVYEQYF
>TRBJ2-7|TRBD1|NA|TRBV19
TGTGCCAGTAGTATTGGACAGGGGAGCCGCTTCTCCTTC
CASSIGQGSRFSF
>TRBJ1-6|NA|NA|TRBV19
TGTGCCAGCCACCATAGCTCCTATAATTCACCCCTCCACTTT
CASHHSSYNSPLHF
>TRBJ2-1|TRBD2|NA|TRBV7-2
TGTGCCAGCAGCTTATGGACTAGCGGGGATAATGAGCAGTTCTTC
CASSLWTSGDNEQFF
>TRBJ2-2|TRBD1|once|TRBV5-1
TGCGCCAGCAGCCCCTGGACAGGGAACACCGGGGAGCTGTTTTTT
CASSPWTGNTGELFF
>TRBJ1-1|NA|NA|TRBV7-9
TGTGCCAGCAGCTTATCCGGACAGATGAACACTGAAGCTTTCTTT
CASSLSGQMNTEAFF
>TRBJ2-7|NA|once|TRBV6-6
TGTGCCAGCAGTAGGCGGGGAAGCGGCGACGAGCAGTACTTC
CASSRRGSGDEQYF
>TRBJ1-4|NA|NA|TRBV10-3
TGTGCCATCAGTGAGTCGCAGGCTGGAGAAAAACTGTTTTTT
CAISESQAGEKLFF
>TRBJ2-2|TRBD2|NA|TRBV11-3
TGTGCCAGCAGCTTAGATAAGTGGGAGGGCCGGAACACCGGGGAGCTGTTTTTT
CASSLDKWEGRNTGELFF
>TRBJ2-1|TRBD2|NA|TRBV6-5
TGTGCCAGCAGTTACTCTGGCGGGAGGGCCACAACCCAGTTCTTC
CASSYSGGRATTQFF
>TRBJ2-7|TRBD1|NA|TRBV27
TGTGCCAGCAGTATGCAGGGACAGGGGAGGACCTACGAGCAGTACTTC
CASSMQGQGRTYEQYF
>TRBJ1-3|NA|NA|TRBV5-1
TGCGCCAGCAGCTTCCTCTCTGGAAACACCATATATTTT
CASSFLSGNTIYF
>TRBJ1-2|NA|few|TRBV21-1
TGTGCCAGCAGGTGGGGACGGAGGGCAGGGAAGATTGATGGCTACACCTTC
CASRWGRRAGKIDGYTF
>TRBJ1-4|NA|NA|TRBV11-2
TGTGCCAGCAGCTTAGTCAGAGGGTATGAAAAACTGTTTTTT
CASSLVRGYEKLFF
>TRBJ2-7|NA|NA|TRBV7-2
TGTGCCAGCAGCTTAAGTTTACAATCCTACGAGCAGTACTTC
CASSLSLQSYEQYF
>TRBJ2-2|TRBD2|NA|TRBV6-4
TGTGCCAGCAGGGCTAGCGGGGGCACCGGGGAGCTGTTTTTT
CASRASGGTGELFF
>TRBJ2-3|TRBD2|NA|TRBV5-1
TGCGCCAGCAGCTTGGGCGGGGGGCCCGTATATACGCAGTATTTT
CASSLGGGPVYTQYF
>TRBJ1-2|NA|NA|TRBV7-2
TGTGCCAGCAGCTTAGGGCGCTGGGCAACTAACTATGGCTACACCTTC
CASSLGRWATNYGYTF
>TRBJ2-7|TRBD2|NA|TRBV11-2
TGTGCCAGCAGCTTAGAAGCGGGGGTCTACGAGCAGTACTTC
CASSLEAGVYEQYF
>TRBJ1-3|NA|NA|TRBV25-1
TGTGCCAGCAGTGGACAGGTCGGCACTTCTGGAAACACCATATATTTT
CASSGQVGTSGNTIYF
>TRBJ1-1|TRBD1|NA|TRBV18
TGTGCCAGCTCACGAACGGACAGGGGGAACACTGAAGCTTTCTTT
CASSRTDRGNTEAFF
>TRBJ2-5|TRBD1|NA|TRBV11-2
TGTGCCAGCAGCTTAGGCAGGGGGCGGGAGACCCAGTACTTC
CASSLGRGRETQYF
>TRBJ2-2|NA|NA|TRBV5-4
TGTGCCAGCAGCTTGGGTCAGGGAAGGATCGGGGAGCTGTTTTTT
CASSLGQGRIGELFF
>TRBJ1-2|TRBD1|NA|TRBV12-3/TRBV12-4
TGTGCCAGCAGTATGTACAGGGGCGAGGGCTACACCTTC
CASSMYRGEGYTF
>TRBJ2-5|NA|NA|TRBV7-9
TGTGCCAGCAGCCGCGGGCACGACCAAGAGACCCAGTACTTC
CASSRGHDQETQYF
>TRBJ1-2|TRBD1|NA|TRBV5-4
TGTGCCAGCAGCTTTGAACAGGGGTTGGCTGGCTACACCTTC
CASSFEQGLAGYTF
>TRBJ1-6|TRBD1|NA|TRBV28
TGTGCCAGCCACGGACAGGGAGCTTCACCCCTCCACTTT
CASHGQGASPLHF
>TRBJ2-1|NA|once|TRBV10-3
TGTGCCATCAGTGAGGAGGGAGTGGCCTACAATGAGCAGTTCTTC
CAISEEGVAYNEQFF
>TRBJ2-3|TRBD2|NA|TRBV19
TGTGCCAGTAGTAGTTTCGTGGGACTAGCGGGGGTCAGCGGCAGCACAGATACGCAGTATTTT
CASSSFVGLAGVSGSTDTQYF
>TRBJ2-1|NA|NA|TRBV28
TGTGCCAGCAGTTCTCTACTAGGTCTCAGAGAGCAGTTCTTC
CASSSLLGLREQFF
>TRBJ2-5|NA|NA|TRBV10-3
TGTGCCATCAGCCCTATGCAGGGGACAGAGACCCAGTACTTC
CAISPMQGTETQYF
>TRBJ2-3|TRBD2|NA|TRBV20-1
TGCAGTGCTAGTTCCCCCGGCGGGGGGAAGCACGGCACAGATACGCAGTATTTT
CSASSPGGGKHGTDTQYF